This record looks at one T cell receptor (beta chain) sequence and its context. Trimming removed 4 bases at V and 0 bases at J, with 16 bases between. The CDR3 loop spans 17 amino acids. In germline, CDR1 is SGHTA, CDR2 FQGNSA. TCRdb re-analysed the RT-PCR reads in MiXCR, keeping a single row per CDR3 protein. The sample lists 650,000 to 800,000 distinct CDR3 sequences, 12% to 15% occurring once. This clonotype was sampled from a female donor in good health, serving as a healthy control. The sample comprised memory CD4+ T cells from blood. The rearrangement links TRBV7-2 to TRBJ1-5; D perhaps matches TRBD1 (6 bases). The CDR3 region has the DNA TGTGCCAGCAGCTCGTCACAGGGACCATATAGCAATCAGCCCCAGCATTTT. This translates into CASSSSQGPYSNQPQHF.